A single sample is the source of the 5 T cell receptor beta chains below, sequenced in a study of cytomegalovirus exposure and HLA in healthy donors. Measured with immunoSEQ multiplex PCR; TCRdb has only the in-frame clones, and not every one. In the table there are about 110,000 clones, around 85% of which are singletons. Material for sequencing was PBMCs. These receptor sequences come from a young woman in good health and CMV-seronegative.

This clone was seen once. The CDR3 is CASSTLDRTSYGYTF. Here the CDR3 DNA reads TGTGCCAGTAGTACTCTCGACAGGACCTCCTATGGCTACACCTTC. The chain carries TRBV19 and TRBJ1-2; a possible D gene is TRBD1 (6 bases). CDR3 length: 15 amino acids. Germline-derived CDR1 and CDR2 are LNHDA and SQIVND (reference sequence). With 4 bases removed from V and 4 bases from J, the gap between germline ends came to 16 bases.

The chain recombines TRBV18 with TRBJ1-1; no clear D gene. Germline V gives CDR1 KGHSH, CDR2 LQKENI. This CDR3 is 15 amino acids long. Trimming took 6 bases from V and 0 from J, leaving 14 bases between them. The CDR3 nucleotides are TGTGCCAGCTCGCCTCAGCGGGCGTTGAACACTGAAGCTTTCTTT. Residues: CASSPQRALNTEAFF.

The rearrangement links TRBV7-9 to TRBJ1-3; TRBD1 might be the D (5 bases). Trimming left V 3 bases short and J 0 bases short, with 12 bases between. The CDR3 extends over 16 amino acids. Germline values: CDR1 SEHNR, CDR2 FQNEAQ (reference sequence). This CDR3 is CASSFQGEPSGNTIYF. The CDR3 region has the DNA TGTGCCAGCAGCTTTCAGGGTGAACCCTCTGGAAACACCATATATTTT.

The chain has TRBV15 and TRBJ1-5; weak D call: TRBD1 (6 bases). There are 15 residues in the CDR3. Germline V CDR1 and CDR2: LNHNV, YYDKDF (reference sequence). V was shortened by 0 bases and J by 7 bases, with 13 bases between the two germline ends. The CDR3 reads CATSREGRGSQPQHF. CDR3 nucleotide sequence: TGTGCCACCAGCAGAGAGGGCAGGGGAAGCCAGCCCCAGCATTTT. Drawing the rest from reference TRBV15 and TRBJ1-5, the complete variable domain is DAMVIQNPRYQVTQFGKPVTLSCSQTLNHNVMYWYQQKSSQAPKLLFHYYDKDFNNEADTPDNFQSRRPNTSFCFLDIRSPGLGDTAMYLCATSREGRGSQPQHFGDGTRLSIL.

The chain links TRBV4-1 to TRBJ1-1; 9 bases are a match to TRBD1. Per the germline V gene, CDR1 is MGHRA and CDR2 is YSYEKL. The CDR3 runs to 15 residues. Trimming removed 4 bases from V and 3 bases from J; junction bases left unmatched: 6. CDR3 sequence: CASSRHTGGDTEAFF. The DNA for the CDR3 is TGCGCCAGCAGCCGACATACAGGGGGCGACACTGAAGCTTTCTTT.